This T cell receptor (beta chain) derives from a study of blood T cell repertoires in COVID-19. Background on the study: Donors in the United States, Italy and Spain gave samples during acute or convalescent COVID-19. Nucleic acid was either cDNA or gDNA, and it came from T cells, B-cell-depleted T cells, or PBMCs.

Original methodology: Amplification of reference gene primers was used by the study to estimate nucleated cell counts. Some clones are missing from TCRdb's copy, which holds only in-frame ones; the method was immunoSEQ multiplex PCR. The V and J calls and clone size are taken from that table; D and trimming were inferred from the DNA. The sample shows about 280,000 clones, approximately 83% of them seen only once. Trimming at V came to 2 bases and at J to 6 bases, leaving 9 bases not matched to a gene. The CDR3 sequence is 15 residues long. Germline V CDR1 and CDR2: SGHRS, YFSETQ. The rearrangement joins TRBV5-1 to TRBJ2-7; 9 nucleotides align to TRBD1. This TCR derives from a woman under 40 who had recovered from COVID-19. Specimen: peripheral blood. CDR3 sequence (DNA): TGCGCCAGCAGCTTAATCCCGGGACAGGGCGGCGAGCAGTACTTC. Amino acid sequence: CASSLIPGQGGEQYF.